The T cell receptor (beta chain) described here comes from a study of blood T cell repertoires in COVID-19. Study-wide context: Collection of acute and convalescent COVID-19 samples took place in the United States, Italy and Spain. From T cells, B-cell-depleted T cells, or PBMCs came the material, which was cDNA or gDNA.

The germline V gene encodes CDR1 LNHDA and CDR2 SQIVND (reference sequence). This CDR3 spans 20 amino acids. V shed 5 bases and J 3 bases; nucleotides not matched to a gene: 11. Original processing methods: Amplifying reference gene primers gave estimates of nucleated cell counts. Sequencing used immunoSEQ multiplex PCR; TCRdb keeps in-frame clones, though not all of them. V and J calls and clone size are given by that table; D and trimming were obtained from the DNA. Of 350,000 to 450,000 clones in the sample, about 85% were seen once. The chain joins TRBV19 to TRBJ2-6, with 15 bases that match TRBD2. The receptor's source is a woman aged 18-29 years with acute or convalescent COVID-19. The sample was peripheral blood. Here the CDR3 reads CASSEGLAGGLSGGANVLTF. The CDR3 nucleotides are TGTGCCAGTAGTGAAGGACTAGCGGGGGGGCTCTCCGGTGGGGCCAACGTCCTGACTTTC.